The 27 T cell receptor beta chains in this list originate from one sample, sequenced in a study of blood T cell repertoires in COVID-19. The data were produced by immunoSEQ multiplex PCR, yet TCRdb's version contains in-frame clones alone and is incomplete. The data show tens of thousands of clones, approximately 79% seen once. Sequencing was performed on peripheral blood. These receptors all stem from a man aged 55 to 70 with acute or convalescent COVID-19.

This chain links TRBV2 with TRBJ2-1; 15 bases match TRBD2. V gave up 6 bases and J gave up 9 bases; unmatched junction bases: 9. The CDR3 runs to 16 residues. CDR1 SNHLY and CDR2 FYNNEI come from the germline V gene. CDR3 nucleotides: TGTGCCAGCAGAGCCCCCGGGACTAGCGGGAGGATTGAGCAGTTCTTC. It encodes CASRAPGTSGRIEQFF.

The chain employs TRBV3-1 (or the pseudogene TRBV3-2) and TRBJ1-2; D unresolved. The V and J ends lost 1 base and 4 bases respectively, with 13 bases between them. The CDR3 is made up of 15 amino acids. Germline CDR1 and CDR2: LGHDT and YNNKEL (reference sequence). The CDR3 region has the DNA TGTGCCAGCAGCCAAGCACCGACACTTGCCTATGGCTACACCTTC. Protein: CASSQAPTLAYGYTF.

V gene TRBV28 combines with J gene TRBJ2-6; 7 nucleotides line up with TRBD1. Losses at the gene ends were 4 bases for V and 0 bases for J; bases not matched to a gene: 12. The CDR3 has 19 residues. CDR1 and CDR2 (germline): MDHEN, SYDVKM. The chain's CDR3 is CASSSLGTATRSGANVLTF. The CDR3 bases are TGTGCCAGCAGTTCCTTGGGGACAGCTACCCGCTCTGGGGCCAACGTCCTGACTTTC. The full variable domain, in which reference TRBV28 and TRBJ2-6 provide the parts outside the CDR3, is DVKVTQSSRYLVKRTGEKVFLECVQDMDHENMFWYRQDPGLGLRLIYFSYDVKMKEKGDIPEGYSVSREKKERFSLILESASTNQTSMYLCASSSLGTATRSGANVLTFGAGSRLTVL.

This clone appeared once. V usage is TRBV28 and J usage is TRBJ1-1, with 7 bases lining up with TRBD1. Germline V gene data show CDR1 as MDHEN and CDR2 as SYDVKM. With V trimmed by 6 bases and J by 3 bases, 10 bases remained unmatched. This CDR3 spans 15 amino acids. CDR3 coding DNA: TGTGCCAGCAGGACAACAGGGGTTCGGCACACTGAAGCTTTCTTT. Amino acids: CASRTTGVRHTEAFF.

The DNA of the CDR3 is TGTGCCAGCAGCTCCTCTAGCGGGAGTGGCGGTGAGCAGTTCTTC. Encoded protein: CASSSSSGSGGEQFF. This chain joins TRBV7-3 and TRBJ2-1; 10 bases are a match to TRBD2. The CDR3 is made up of 15 amino acids. The ends lost 4 bases at V and 9 bases at J; junction bases unmatched: 9. Germline CDR1 SGHTA, CDR2 FQGTGA.

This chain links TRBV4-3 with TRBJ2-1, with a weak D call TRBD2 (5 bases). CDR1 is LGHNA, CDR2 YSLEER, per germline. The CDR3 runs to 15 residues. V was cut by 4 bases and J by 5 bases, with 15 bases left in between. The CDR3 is CASSPQTILDNEQFF. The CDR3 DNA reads TGCGCCAGCAGCCCCCAGACTATCCTAGACAATGAGCAGTTCTTC.

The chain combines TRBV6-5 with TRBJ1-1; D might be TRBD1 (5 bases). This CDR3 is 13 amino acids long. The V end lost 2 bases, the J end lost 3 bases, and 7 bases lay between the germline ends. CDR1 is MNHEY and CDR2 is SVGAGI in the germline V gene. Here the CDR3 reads CASSYGGDTEAFF. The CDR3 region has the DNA TGTGCCAGCAGTTACGGAGGGGACACTGAAGCTTTCTTT.

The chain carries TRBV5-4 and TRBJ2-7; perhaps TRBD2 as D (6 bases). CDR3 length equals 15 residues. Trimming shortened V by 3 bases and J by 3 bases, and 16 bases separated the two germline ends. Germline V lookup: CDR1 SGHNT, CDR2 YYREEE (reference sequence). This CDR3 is CASSSARDLNYEQYF. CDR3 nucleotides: TGTGCCAGCAGCTCGGCGAGGGACTTGAACTACGAGCAGTACTTC.

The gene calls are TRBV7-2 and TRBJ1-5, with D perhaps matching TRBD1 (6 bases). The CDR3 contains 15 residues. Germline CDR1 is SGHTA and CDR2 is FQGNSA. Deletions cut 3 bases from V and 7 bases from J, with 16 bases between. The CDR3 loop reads CASSFQGSAGQPQHF. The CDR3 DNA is TGTGCCAGCAGCTTTCAGGGGAGTGCAGGCCAGCCCCAGCATTTT.

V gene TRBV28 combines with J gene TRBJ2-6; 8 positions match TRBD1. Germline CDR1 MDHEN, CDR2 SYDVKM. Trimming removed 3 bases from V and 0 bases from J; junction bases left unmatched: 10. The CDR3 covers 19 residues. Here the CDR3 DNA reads TGTGCCAGCAGTTTTTTGTTTGGACAGGGTGGCTCTGGGGCCAACGTCCTGACTTTC. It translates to CASSFLFGQGGSGANVLTF.

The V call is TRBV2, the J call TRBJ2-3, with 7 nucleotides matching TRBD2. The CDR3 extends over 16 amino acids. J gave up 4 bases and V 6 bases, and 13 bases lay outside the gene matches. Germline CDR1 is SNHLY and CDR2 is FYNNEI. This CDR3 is CASSWGLGGGADTQYF. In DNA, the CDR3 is TGTGCCAGCAGCTGGGGTTTGGGGGGAGGGGCAGATACGCAGTATTTT.

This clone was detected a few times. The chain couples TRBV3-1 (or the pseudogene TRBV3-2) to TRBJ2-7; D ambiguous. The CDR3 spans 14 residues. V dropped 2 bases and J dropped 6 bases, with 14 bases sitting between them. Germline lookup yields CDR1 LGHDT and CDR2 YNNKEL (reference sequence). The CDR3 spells CASSQLVSPSEQYF. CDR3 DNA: TGTGCCAGCAGCCAATTAGTTAGTCCGTCCGAGCAGTACTTC.

The CDR3 DNA reads as TGTGCCAGCAGCTTAGGCAGGAATTCCGGAAACACCATATATTTT. It codes for CASSLGRNSGNTIYF. The gene calls are TRBV5-4 and TRBJ1-3; no definite D call. Trimming stripped 2 bases from V and 4 bases from J, with 13 bases between. The CDR3 spans 15 residues. From germline, CDR1 is SGHNT and CDR2 YYREEE (reference sequence).

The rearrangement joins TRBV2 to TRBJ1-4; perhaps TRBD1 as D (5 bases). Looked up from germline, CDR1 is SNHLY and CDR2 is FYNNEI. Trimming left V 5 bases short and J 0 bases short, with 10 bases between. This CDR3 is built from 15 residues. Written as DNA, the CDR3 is TGTGCCAGCAGTAGACAGTCTGCAACTAATGAAAAACTGTTTTTT. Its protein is CASSRQSATNEKLFF. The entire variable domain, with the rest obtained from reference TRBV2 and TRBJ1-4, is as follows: EPEVTQTPSHQVTQMGQEVILRCVPISNHLYFYWYRQILGQKVEFLVSFYNNEISEKSEIFDDQFSVERPDGSNFTLKIRSTKLEDSAMYFCASSRQSATNEKLFFGSGTQLSVL.

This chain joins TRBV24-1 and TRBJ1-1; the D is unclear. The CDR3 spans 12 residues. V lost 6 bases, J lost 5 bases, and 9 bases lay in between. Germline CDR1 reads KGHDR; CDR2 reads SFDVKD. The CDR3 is CATSRTGTEAFF. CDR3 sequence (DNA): TGTGCCACCAGTAGAACGGGGACTGAAGCTTTCTTT.

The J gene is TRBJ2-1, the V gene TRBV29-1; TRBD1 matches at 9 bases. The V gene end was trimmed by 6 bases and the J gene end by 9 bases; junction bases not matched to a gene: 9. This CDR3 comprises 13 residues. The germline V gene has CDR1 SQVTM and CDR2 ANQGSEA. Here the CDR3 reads CSVRDRVIGEQFF. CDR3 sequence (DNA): TGCAGCGTCCGGGACAGGGTAATAGGTGAGCAGTTCTTC.

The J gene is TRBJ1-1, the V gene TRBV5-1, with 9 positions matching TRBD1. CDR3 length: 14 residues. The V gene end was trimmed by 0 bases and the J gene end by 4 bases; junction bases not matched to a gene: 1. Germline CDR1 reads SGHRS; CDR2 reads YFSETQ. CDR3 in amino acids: CASSLDRGPTEAFF. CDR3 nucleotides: TGCGCCAGCAGCTTGGACAGGGGGCCCACTGAAGCTTTCTTT.

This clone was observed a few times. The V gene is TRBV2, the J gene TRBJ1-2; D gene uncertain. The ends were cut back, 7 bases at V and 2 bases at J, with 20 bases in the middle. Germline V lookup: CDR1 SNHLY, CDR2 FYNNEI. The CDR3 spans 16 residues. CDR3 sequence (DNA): TGTGCCAGCAATCTCCCCGCCCAAACGGTCAACTATGGCTACACCTTC. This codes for CASNLPAQTVNYGYTF.

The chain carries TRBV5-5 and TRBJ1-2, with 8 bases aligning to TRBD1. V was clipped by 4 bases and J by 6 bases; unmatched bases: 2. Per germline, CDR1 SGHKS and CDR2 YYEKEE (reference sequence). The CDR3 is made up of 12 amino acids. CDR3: CASSTDRDGYTF. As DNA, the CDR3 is TGTGCCAGCAGCACGGACAGGGATGGCTACACCTTC.

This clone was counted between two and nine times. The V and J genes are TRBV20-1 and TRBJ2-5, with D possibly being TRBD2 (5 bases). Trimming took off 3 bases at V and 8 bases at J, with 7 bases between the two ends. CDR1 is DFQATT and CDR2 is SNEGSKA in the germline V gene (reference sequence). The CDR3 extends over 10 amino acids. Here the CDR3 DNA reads TGCAGTGCTAGGGACTCAACCCAGTACTTC. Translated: CSARDSTQYF.

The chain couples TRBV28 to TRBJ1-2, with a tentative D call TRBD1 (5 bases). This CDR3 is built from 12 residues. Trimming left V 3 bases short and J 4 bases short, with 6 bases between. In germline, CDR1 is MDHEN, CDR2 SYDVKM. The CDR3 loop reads CASSLQGYGYTF. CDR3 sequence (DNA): TGTGCCAGCAGTTTGCAGGGCTATGGCTACACCTTC.

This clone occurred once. CDR3 loop: CAISVSSGKNEQFF. CDR3 sequence (DNA): TGTGCCATCAGTGTGTCTAGCGGGAAAAATGAGCAGTTCTTC. The rearrangement uses TRBV10-3 and TRBJ2-1; 9 bases line up with TRBD2. Germline V gene lookup returns CDR1 ENHRY and CDR2 SYGVKD. The CDR3 covers 14 residues. V lost 4 bases, J lost 7 bases, and 5 bases stayed unmatched.

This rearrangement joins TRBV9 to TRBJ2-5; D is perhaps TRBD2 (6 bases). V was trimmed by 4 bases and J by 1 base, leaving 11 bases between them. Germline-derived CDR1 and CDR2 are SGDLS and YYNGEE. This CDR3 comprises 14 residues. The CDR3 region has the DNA TGTGCCAGCAGCAGGAGCGGGCCCCAAGAGACCCAGTACTTC. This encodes CASSRSGPQETQYF.

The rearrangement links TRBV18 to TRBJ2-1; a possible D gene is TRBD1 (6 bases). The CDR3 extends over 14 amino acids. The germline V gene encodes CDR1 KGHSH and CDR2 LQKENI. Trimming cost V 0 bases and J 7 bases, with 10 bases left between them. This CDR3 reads CASSPPQGYNEQFF. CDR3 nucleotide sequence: TGTGCCAGCTCACCACCACAGGGATATAATGAGCAGTTCTTC.

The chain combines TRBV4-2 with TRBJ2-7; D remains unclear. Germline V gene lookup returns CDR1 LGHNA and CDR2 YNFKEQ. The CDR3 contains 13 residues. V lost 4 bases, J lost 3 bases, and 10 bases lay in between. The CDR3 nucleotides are TGTGCCAGCAGCCCCCTTAGAGACTACGAGCAGTACTTC. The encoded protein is CASSPLRDYEQYF.

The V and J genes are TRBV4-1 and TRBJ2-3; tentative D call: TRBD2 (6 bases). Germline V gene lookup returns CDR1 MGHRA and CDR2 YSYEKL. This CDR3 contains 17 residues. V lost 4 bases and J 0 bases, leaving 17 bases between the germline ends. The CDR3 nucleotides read TGCGCCAGCAGCCCCCGGGGGAGAGTAGCTAGCACAGATACGCAGTATTTT. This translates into CASSPRGRVASTDTQYF.

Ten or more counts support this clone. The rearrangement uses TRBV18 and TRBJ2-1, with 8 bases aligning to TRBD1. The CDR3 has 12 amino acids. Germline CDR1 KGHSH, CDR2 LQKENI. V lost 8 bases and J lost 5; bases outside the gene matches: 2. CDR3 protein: CASGQGNNEQFF. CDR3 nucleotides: TGTGCCAGCGGACAGGGAAACAATGAGCAGTTCTTC. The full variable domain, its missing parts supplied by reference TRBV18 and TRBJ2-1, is NAGVMQNPRHLVRRRGQEARLRCSPMKGHSHVYWYRQLPEEGLKFMVYLQKENIIDESGMPKERFSAEFPKEGPSILRIQQVVRGDSAAYFCASGQGNNEQFFGPGTRLTVL.